Listed below are T cell receptor beta chains from one sample, sequenced in a study of blood T cell repertoires in COVID-19. Using immunoSEQ multiplex PCR, the repertoire was profiled, and TCRdb retains in-frame clones only, with some absent. The sample lists 300,000 to 350,000 clones, roughly nine tenths occurring once. Specimen: peripheral blood. These receptors were taken from a man between 18 and 29 years old with active or convalescent COVID-19. Both conserved end residues are part of each CDR3. The order of the fields is D gene, clone size, J gene, V gene, CDR3 protein, CDR3 DNA. The D gene is left open where the match is weak. Only some rows state a clone size, as once, few, many or a class for expanded clones.

D gene: NA
clone size: NA
J gene: TRBJ2-3
V gene: TRBV10-1
CDR3 protein: CASSDLLYTDTQYF
CDR3 DNA: TGCGCCAGCAGTGACCTCCTTTACACAGATACGCAGTATTTT

D gene: NA
clone size: once
J gene: TRBJ2-7
V gene: TRBV6-2/TRBV6-3
CDR3 protein: CASSYPPDYEQYF
CDR3 DNA: TGTGCCAGCAGTTACCCACCAGACTACGAGCAGTACTTC

D gene: NA
clone size: NA
J gene: TRBJ2-3
V gene: TRBV24-1
CDR3 protein: CATSFRESDTQYF
CDR3 DNA: TGTGCCACCAGTTTTAGGGAGTCAGATACGCAGTATTTT

D gene: NA
clone size: NA
J gene: TRBJ1-5
V gene: TRBV28
CDR3 protein: CASSLLGRQGDNQPQHF
CDR3 DNA: TGTGCCAGCAGTTTACTAGGACGGCAGGGTGACAATCAGCCCCAGCATTTT

D gene: TRBD2
clone size: NA
J gene: TRBJ2-3
V gene: TRBV28
CDR3 protein: CASRTVFPGLAGTADTQYF
CDR3 DNA: TGTGCCAGCAGGACCGTCTTCCCGGGACTAGCGGGCACGGCGGATACGCAGTATTTT

D gene: NA
clone size: NA
J gene: TRBJ2-7
V gene: TRBV19
CDR3 protein: CASSTGVAYEQYF
CDR3 DNA: TGTGCCAGTTCGACCGGGGTTGCCTACGAGCAGTACTTC

D gene: NA
clone size: NA
J gene: TRBJ2-1
V gene: TRBV7-9
CDR3 protein: CASSSVTAGNEQFF
CDR3 DNA: TGTGCCAGCAGCTCGGTTACAGCGGGCAATGAGCAGTTCTTC

D gene: NA
clone size: NA
J gene: TRBJ1-1
V gene: TRBV5-1
CDR3 protein: CASSLAAAGENTEAFF
CDR3 DNA: TGCGCCAGCAGCTTGGCCGCGGCAGGGGAAAACACTGAAGCTTTCTTT

D gene: TRBD1
clone size: once
J gene: TRBJ1-2
V gene: TRBV28
CDR3 protein: CASTTPGTGILNYGYTF
CDR3 DNA: TGTGCCAGCACCACCCCCGGGACAGGGATTCTTAACTATGGCTACACCTTC

D gene: TRBD2
clone size: NA
J gene: TRBJ2-2
V gene: TRBV7-7
CDR3 protein: CASSPGLAGGPTGELFF
CDR3 DNA: TGTGCCAGCAGCCCGGGACTAGCGGGAGGACCAACAGGGGAGCTGTTTTTT

D gene: TRBD1
clone size: NA
J gene: TRBJ1-4
V gene: TRBV4-3
CDR3 protein: CASSRDRGGDEKLFF
CDR3 DNA: TGCGCCAGCAGCCGCGACAGGGGAGGGGATGAAAAACTGTTTTTT

D gene: TRBD1
clone size: NA
J gene: TRBJ2-1
V gene: TRBV6-2/TRBV6-3
CDR3 protein: CASSRGQHNEQFF
CDR3 DNA: TGTGCCAGCAGTAGGGGACAGCACAATGAGCAGTTCTTC

D gene: TRBD2
clone size: NA
J gene: TRBJ2-5
V gene: TRBV6-5
CDR3 protein: CASTPGEGIEETQYF
CDR3 DNA: TGTGCCAGCACCCCGGGGGAGGGAATCGAAGAGACCCAGTACTTC

D gene: NA
clone size: NA
J gene: TRBJ1-1
V gene: TRBV21-1
CDR3 protein: CASSDGQGNTEAFF
CDR3 DNA: TGTGCCAGCAGCGACGGACAGGGGAACACTGAAGCTTTCTTT

D gene: TRBD2
clone size: NA
J gene: TRBJ2-7
V gene: TRBV19
CDR3 protein: CASSPTSGDLYEQYF
CDR3 DNA: TGTGCCAGTAGCCCGACTAGCGGTGACTTATACGAGCAGTACTTC

D gene: NA
clone size: NA
J gene: TRBJ2-1
V gene: TRBV7-6
CDR3 protein: CASSPRDSHIPNEQFF
CDR3 DNA: TGTGCCAGCAGCCCCAGGGACTCCCATATCCCCAATGAGCAGTTCTTC

D gene: NA
clone size: NA
J gene: TRBJ1-5
V gene: TRBV12-3/TRBV12-4
CDR3 protein: CASSSGGNQPQHF
CDR3 DNA: TGTGCCAGCAGTTCAGGGGGCAATCAGCCCCAGCATTTT

D gene: NA
clone size: NA
J gene: TRBJ2-7
V gene: TRBV21-1
CDR3 protein: CASGIVDRGDEQYF
CDR3 DNA: TGTGCCAGCGGAATTGTAGACAGGGGGGACGAGCAGTACTTC

D gene: NA
clone size: NA
J gene: TRBJ2-1
V gene: TRBV14
CDR3 protein: CASSWRPNNEQFF
CDR3 DNA: TGTGCCAGCAGCTGGCGGCCAAACAATGAGCAGTTCTTC

D gene: NA
clone size: few
J gene: TRBJ1-5
V gene: TRBV27
CDR3 protein: CASSLSGLSNQPQHF
CDR3 DNA: TGTGCCAGCAGTCTCTCCGGTTTGAGCAATCAGCCCCAGCATTTT

D gene: TRBD1
clone size: NA
J gene: TRBJ1-2
V gene: TRBV6-2/TRBV6-3
CDR3 protein: CASSYSEGQGYGYTF
CDR3 DNA: TGTGCCAGCAGTTACTCGGAAGGACAGGGCTATGGCTACACCTTC

D gene: TRBD1
clone size: NA
J gene: TRBJ2-3
V gene: TRBV11-2
CDR3 protein: CASSSGQLNTDTQYF
CDR3 DNA: TGTGCCAGCAGCTCGGGACAGCTAAACACAGATACGCAGTATTTT

D gene: TRBD2
clone size: NA
J gene: TRBJ2-7
V gene: TRBV28
CDR3 protein: CASSFWAGAEEQYF
CDR3 DNA: TGTGCCAGCAGTTTTTGGGCGGGAGCGGAAGAGCAGTACTTC

D gene: TRBD1
clone size: NA
J gene: TRBJ2-7
V gene: TRBV2
CDR3 protein: CASSDGTGPYQQYF
CDR3 DNA: TGTGCCAGCAGCGATGGGACAGGACCCTACCAGCAGTACTTC

D gene: NA
clone size: NA
J gene: TRBJ2-2
V gene: TRBV15
CDR3 protein: CATSTGRGAGAGELFF
CDR3 DNA: TGTGCCACCAGCACGGGGAGGGGGGCTGGCGCCGGGGAGCTGTTTTTT

D gene: NA
clone size: NA
J gene: TRBJ1-2
V gene: TRBV28
CDR3 protein: CASRQGQSRPYYGYTF
CDR3 DNA: TGTGCCAGCAGGCAAGGACAGAGCCGGCCCTACTATGGCTACACCTTC

D gene: NA
clone size: NA
J gene: TRBJ1-3
V gene: TRBV18
CDR3 protein: CASSPRYTRSGNTIYF
CDR3 DNA: TGTGCCAGCTCACCACGGTACACCCGCTCTGGAAACACCATATATTTT

D gene: NA
clone size: NA
J gene: TRBJ2-7
V gene: TRBV28
CDR3 protein: CASSFRGEGYEQYF
CDR3 DNA: TGTGCCAGCAGTTTTAGGGGGGAGGGCTACGAGCAGTACTTC

D gene: NA
clone size: NA
J gene: TRBJ1-5
V gene: TRBV28
CDR3 protein: CASRGGTYNQPQHF
CDR3 DNA: TGTGCCAGCCGGGGGGGGACATACAATCAGCCCCAGCATTTT

D gene: NA
clone size: NA
J gene: TRBJ2-7
V gene: TRBV7-6
CDR3 protein: CASSPRGISYEQYF
CDR3 DNA: TGTGCCAGCAGCCCTCGGGGGATCTCCTACGAGCAGTACTTC

D gene: TRBD1
clone size: NA
J gene: TRBJ2-1
V gene: TRBV15
CDR3 protein: CATSGTVYNEQFF
CDR3 DNA: TGTGCCACCAGCGGGACAGTCTACAATGAGCAGTTCTTC

D gene: NA
clone size: NA
J gene: TRBJ2-7
V gene: TRBV6-2/TRBV6-3
CDR3 protein: CASSYHRVPYEQYF
CDR3 DNA: TGTGCCAGCAGTTATCACAGGGTTCCCTACGAGCAGTACTTC

D gene: NA
clone size: once
J gene: TRBJ1-5
V gene: TRBV12-3/TRBV12-4
CDR3 protein: CASSPDRDRPQHF
CDR3 DNA: TGTGCCAGCAGCCCTGACAGAGATCGGCCCCAGCATTTT

D gene: NA
clone size: NA
J gene: TRBJ1-1
V gene: TRBV7-9
CDR3 protein: CASSRGSITEAFF
CDR3 DNA: TGTGCCAGCAGCCGCGGTTCCATTACTGAAGCTTTCTTT

D gene: TRBD2
clone size: NA
J gene: TRBJ2-7
V gene: TRBV14
CDR3 protein: CASSARGGPYEQYF
CDR3 DNA: TGTGCCAGCAGCGCCCGGGGGGGCCCCTACGAGCAGTACTTC

D gene: TRBD1
clone size: NA
J gene: TRBJ2-5
V gene: TRBV5-1
CDR3 protein: CASSLRDRGGGETQYF
CDR3 DNA: TGCGCCAGCAGCTTGAGGGACAGGGGGGGCGGAGAGACCCAGTACTTC

D gene: NA
clone size: few
J gene: TRBJ2-1
V gene: TRBV6-2/TRBV6-3
CDR3 protein: CASSPGDYNEQFF
CDR3 DNA: TGTGCCAGCAGCCCCGGGGATTACAATGAGCAGTTCTTC